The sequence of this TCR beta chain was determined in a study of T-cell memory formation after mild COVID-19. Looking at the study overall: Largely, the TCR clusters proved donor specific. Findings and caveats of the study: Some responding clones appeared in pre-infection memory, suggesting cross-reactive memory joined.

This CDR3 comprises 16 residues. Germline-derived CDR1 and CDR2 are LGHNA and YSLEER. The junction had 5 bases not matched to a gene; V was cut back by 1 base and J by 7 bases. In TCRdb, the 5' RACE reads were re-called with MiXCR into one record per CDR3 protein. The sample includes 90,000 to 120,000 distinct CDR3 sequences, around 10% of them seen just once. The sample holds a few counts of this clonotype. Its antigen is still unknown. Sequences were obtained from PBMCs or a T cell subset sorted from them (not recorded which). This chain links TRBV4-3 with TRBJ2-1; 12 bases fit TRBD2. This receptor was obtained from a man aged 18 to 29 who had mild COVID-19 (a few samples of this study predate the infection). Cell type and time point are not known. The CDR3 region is CASSQALAGGWNEQFF. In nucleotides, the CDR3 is TGCGCCAGCAGCCAAGCCCTAGCGGGGGGGTGGAATGAGCAGTTCTTC.